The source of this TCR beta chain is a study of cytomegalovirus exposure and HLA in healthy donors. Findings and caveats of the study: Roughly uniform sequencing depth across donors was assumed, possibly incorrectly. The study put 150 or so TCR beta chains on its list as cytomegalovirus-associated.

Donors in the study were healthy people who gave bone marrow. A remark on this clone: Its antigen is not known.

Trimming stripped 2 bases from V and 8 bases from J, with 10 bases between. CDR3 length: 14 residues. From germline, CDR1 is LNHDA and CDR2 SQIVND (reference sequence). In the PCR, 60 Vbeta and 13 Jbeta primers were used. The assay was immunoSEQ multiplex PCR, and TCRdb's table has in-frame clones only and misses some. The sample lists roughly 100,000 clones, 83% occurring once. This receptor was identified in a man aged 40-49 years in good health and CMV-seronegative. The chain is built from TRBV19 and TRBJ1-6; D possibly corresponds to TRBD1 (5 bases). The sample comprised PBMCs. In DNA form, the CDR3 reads TGTGCCAGTAGTATAACTGGGGCTCATTCACCCCTCCACTTT. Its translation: CASSITGAHSPLHF.